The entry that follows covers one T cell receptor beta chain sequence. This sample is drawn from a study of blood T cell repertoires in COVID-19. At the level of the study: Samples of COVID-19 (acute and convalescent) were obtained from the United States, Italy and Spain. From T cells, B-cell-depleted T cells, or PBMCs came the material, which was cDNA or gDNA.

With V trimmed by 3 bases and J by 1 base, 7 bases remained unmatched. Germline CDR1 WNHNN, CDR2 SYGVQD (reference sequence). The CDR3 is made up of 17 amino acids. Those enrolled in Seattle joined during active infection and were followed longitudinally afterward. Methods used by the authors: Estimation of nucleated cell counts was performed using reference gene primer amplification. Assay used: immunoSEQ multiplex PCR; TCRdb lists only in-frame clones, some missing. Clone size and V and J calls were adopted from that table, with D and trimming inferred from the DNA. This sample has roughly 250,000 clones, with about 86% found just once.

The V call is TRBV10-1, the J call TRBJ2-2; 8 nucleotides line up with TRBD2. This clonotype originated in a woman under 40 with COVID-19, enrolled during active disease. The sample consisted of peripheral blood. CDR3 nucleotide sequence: TGCGCCAGCAGTGACCGGGCGGGGGGTCTGAACACCGGGGAGCTGTTTTTT. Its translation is CASSDRAGGLNTGELFF.